Presented here are 17 T cell receptor beta chains from one specimen sequenced in a study of T-cell reconstitution after alpha-beta-depleted transplantation in children. Unique molecular identifiers were incorporated into the prepared TCRbeta library. TCRdb independently ran MiXCR on the PCR reads; one entry per CDR3 protein. The data show almost 400,000 distinct CDR3 sequences, just over 20% seen once. The sequencing here drew on PBMCs from the stem cell graft donor, taken from the stem cell graft. These receptors came from a human donor who donated a stem cell graft to a child with acute myeloid leukemia.

The chain is built from TRBV20-1 and TRBJ1-5; D is uncertain. V lost 5 bases and J lost 3, with 11 bases in between. In germline, CDR1 is DFQATT, CDR2 SNEGSKA (reference sequence). The CDR3 extends over 13 amino acids. The CDR3: CSAPERSNQPQHF. The CDR3 coding sequence is TGCAGTGCTCCGGAGAGGTCCAATCAGCCCCAGCATTTT.

This clonotype was recorded many times. This rearrangement joins TRBV20-1 to TRBJ2-7; D is undetermined. CDR3 length: 13 amino acids. Between the trimmed V and J ends, which lost 3 bases and 4 bases, there was a span of 13 bases. Germline CDR1 and CDR2: DFQATT and SNEGSKA (reference sequence). CDR3 loop: CSARQASLYEQYF. As DNA, the CDR3 is TGCAGTGCTAGGCAGGCCTCGCTATACGAGCAGTACTTC.

The V call is TRBV27, the J call TRBJ2-7; the D gene is possibly TRBD2 (6 bases). CDR1 is MNHEY, CDR2 SMNVEV, per germline (reference sequence). V was cut by 5 bases and J by 5 bases, with 16 bases left in between. This CDR3 has 14 amino acids. This CDR3 is CASSPIQRAHEQYF. The CDR3 nucleotides are TGTGCCAGCAGTCCAATCCAGCGGGCCCACGAGCAGTACTTC.

There are many counts of this clonotype. The gene calls are TRBV5-1 and TRBJ2-3, with TRBD1 matching 12 bases. Germline V gene lookup returns CDR1 SGHRS and CDR2 YFSETQ. CDR3 length: 18 residues. The V gene end was trimmed by 2 bases and the J gene end by 1 base; junction bases not matched to a gene: 8. The CDR3 sequence: CASSLLPGQGARTDTQYF. The CDR3 DNA reads TGCGCCAGCAGCTTACTACCGGGACAGGGGGCGCGCACAGATACGCAGTATTTT.

This clonotype was observed a handful of times. The rearrangement joins TRBV5-1 to TRBJ2-1; 7 nucleotides match TRBD2. The CDR3 has 15 residues. In germline, CDR1 is SGHRS, CDR2 YFSETQ. V shed 1 base and J 6 bases; nucleotides not matched to a gene: 7. CDR3 bases: TGCGCCAGCAGCTTGCGCGGGAGCGGGGTCAATGAGCAGTTCTTC. It codes for CASSLRGSGVNEQFF.

This clonotype was found a few times. The rearrangement links TRBV6-1 to TRBJ1-1; D might be TRBD1 (5 bases). Trimming pared 6 bases from V and 0 bases from J, leaving 17 bases between. The germline gives CDR1 MNHNS, CDR2 SASEGT. The CDR3 runs to 16 residues. The CDR3 coding sequence is TGTGCCAGCAGCCATAGTTCCAGGGCTGTGAACACTGAAGCTTTCTTT. Encoded protein: CASSHSSRAVNTEAFF.

This clonotype occurred many times. The chain joins TRBV29-1 to TRBJ2-2, with D perhaps assigned TRBD1 or TRBD2 (6 bases each). Germline lookup yields CDR1 SQVTM and CDR2 ANQGSEA. V was trimmed by 1 base and J by 7 bases, leaving 13 bases between them. This CDR3 is 14 amino acids long. CDR3 in amino acids: CSVEVGGGIGELFF. CDR3 sequence (DNA): TGCAGCGTTGAAGTAGGAGGGGGAATCGGGGAGCTGTTTTTT.

This clonotype was recorded a few times. The gene calls are TRBV7-9 and TRBJ1-6, with D hard to call. In germline, CDR1 is SEHNR, CDR2 FQNEAQ (reference sequence). Trimming cost V 9 bases and J 4 bases, with 10 bases left between them. The CDR3 runs to 13 residues. The CDR3 region has the DNA TGTGCCAGTAGCGGGCAGTATAATTCACCCCTCCACTTT. It translates to CASSGQYNSPLHF.

Turning to this clonotype: An end of the junction differs from the germline gene, which may be a read error. This sequence joins TRBV4-1 and TRBJ2-3; TRBD2 matches 10 bases. CDR1 is MGHRA, CDR2 YSYEKL, per germline. This CDR3 is 15 amino acids long. CDR3 protein: CASSQGLASTDTEYF. The CDR3 coding sequence is TGCGCCAGCAGCCAGGGACTAGCGAGCACAGATACGGAGTATTTT.

The rearrangement links TRBV29-1 to TRBJ2-6; D is unclear. Germline assignment: CDR1 SQVTM and CDR2 ANQGSEA. The CDR3 loop spans 17 amino acids. V was pared by 5 bases and J by 0 bases, with 17 bases between. The CDR3 loop reads CSVWFLDLHSGANVLTF. The CDR3 DNA is TGCAGCGTTTGGTTTCTGGACCTACACTCTGGGGCCAACGTCCTGACTTTC.

The V call is TRBV7-9, the J call TRBJ2-7; TRBD1 matches 9 bases. Germline CDR1 SEHNR, CDR2 FQNEAQ (reference sequence). Losses at the gene ends were 5 bases for V and 5 bases for J; bases not matched to a gene: 10. This CDR3 region has 15 residues. CDR3 in amino acids: CASSPQGQGANEQYF. The CDR3 DNA follows: TGTGCCAGCAGCCCTCAGGGACAGGGCGCCAACGAGCAGTACTTC.

This clonotype has just a few counts. V gene TRBV20-1 combines with J gene TRBJ2-3; D ambiguous. This CDR3 is 12 amino acids long. Trimming cost V 6 bases and J 1 base, with 8 bases left between them. Looked up from germline, CDR1 is DFQATT and CDR2 is SNEGSKA (reference sequence). CDR3 DNA: TGCAGTGCCCCTGTCCGCACAGATACGCAGTATTTT. Its protein is CSAPVRTDTQYF.

The rearrangement joins TRBV6-1 to TRBJ2-2; the D gene is possibly TRBD2 (5 bases). The CDR3 has 14 residues. V lost 6 bases to trimming and J lost 3 bases, with 11 bases between them. The V gene's germline CDR1 is MNHNS and CDR2 SASEGT. The DNA for the CDR3 is TGTGCCAGCAGCCCCCGGGGTTACACCGGGGAGCTGTTTTTT. This encodes CASSPRGYTGELFF.

This clonotype appeared many times. The CDR3 here is CSAPDLKRDEQFF. CDR3 DNA: TGCAGTGCACCGGACTTAAAGAGGGATGAGCAGTTCTTC. The chain recombines TRBV20-1 with TRBJ2-1; D possibly corresponds to TRBD2 (5 bases). The V and J ends lost 6 bases and 8 bases respectively, with 17 bases between them. The CDR3 contains 13 residues. The V gene's germline CDR1 is DFQATT and CDR2 SNEGSKA (reference sequence).

This clonotype was seen a few times. This chain uses TRBV29-1 with TRBJ1-2; possible D gene TRBD1, 6 bases. Germline values: CDR1 SQVTM, CDR2 ANQGSEA. This CDR3 comprises 16 residues. Trimming removed 6 bases at V and 4 bases at J, with 24 bases between. CDR3: CSVPTGDYATSYGYTF. CDR3 sequence (DNA): TGCAGCGTACCGACAGGCGATTATGCCACCTCCTATGGCTACACCTTC.

The chain combines TRBV6-2 or TRBV6-3 with TRBJ2-1; 9 bases align to TRBD2. This CDR3 has 16 amino acids. V lost 4 bases to trimming and J lost 4 bases; unmatched junction nucleotides: 8. Germline values: CDR1 MNHEY, CDR2 SVGEGT. CDR3 protein: CASSFPPSGAYNEQFF. CDR3 in DNA: TGTGCCAGCAGTTTTCCACCTAGCGGGGCTTACAATGAGCAGTTCTTC.

The chain carries TRBV9 and TRBJ2-6; 7 positions agree with TRBD1. V shed 4 bases and J 0 bases; nucleotides not matched to a gene: 7. This CDR3 region has 17 residues. Germline CDR1 is SGDLS and CDR2 is YYNGEE. The CDR3 region has the DNA TGTGCCAGCAGCCTTCAACCAGGGGGCTCTGGGGCCAACGTCCTGACTTTC. Translation gives CASSLQPGGSGANVLTF.